The sequence of this T cell receptor beta chain was determined in a study of naive and memory T cell subsets. The SP2 primer and nested alpha and beta constant region primers amplified ligated cDNA in four rounds. Each CDR3 protein gets one entry after TCRdb re-called the UMI-ligation and nested PCR reads with MiXCR. There are roughly 13,000 distinct CDR3 sequences in the sample; more than 4% occur only once, and 6.5% to 10% lies in the top ten. This clonotype turned up a few times. Treatment of the sample: skin biopsy from PPD injection site in Mantoux-positive individual. A UMI-containing oligonucleotide was joined by 3' ligation to the TCR cDNA template. Specimen: skin, collected from a tuberculin skin test site. The sequence was obtained from an adult in good health.

Here the CDR3 reads CASSPTQGITNTEAFF. For the CDR3, the DNA is TGTGCCAGCTCACCGACACAGGGGATAACGAACACTGAAGCTTTCTTT. The chain joins TRBV18 to TRBJ1-1, with TRBD1 matching over 7 bases. This CDR3 contains 16 residues. Germline CDR1 reads KGHSH; CDR2 reads LQKENI. V lost 3 bases to trimming and J lost 1 base; unmatched junction nucleotides: 8.